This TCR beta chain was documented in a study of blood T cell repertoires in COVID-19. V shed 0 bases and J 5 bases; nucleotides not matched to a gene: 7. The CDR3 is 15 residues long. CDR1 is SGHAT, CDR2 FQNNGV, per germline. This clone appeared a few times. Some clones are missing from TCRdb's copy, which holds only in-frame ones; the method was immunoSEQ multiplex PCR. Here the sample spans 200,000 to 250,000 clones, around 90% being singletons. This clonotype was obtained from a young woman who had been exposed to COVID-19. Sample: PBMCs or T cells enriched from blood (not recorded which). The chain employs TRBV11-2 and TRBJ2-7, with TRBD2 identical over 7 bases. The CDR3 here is CASSLDRVLANEQYF. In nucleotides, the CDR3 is TGTGCCAGCAGCTTAGATCGAGTACTAGCGAACGAGCAGTACTTC.